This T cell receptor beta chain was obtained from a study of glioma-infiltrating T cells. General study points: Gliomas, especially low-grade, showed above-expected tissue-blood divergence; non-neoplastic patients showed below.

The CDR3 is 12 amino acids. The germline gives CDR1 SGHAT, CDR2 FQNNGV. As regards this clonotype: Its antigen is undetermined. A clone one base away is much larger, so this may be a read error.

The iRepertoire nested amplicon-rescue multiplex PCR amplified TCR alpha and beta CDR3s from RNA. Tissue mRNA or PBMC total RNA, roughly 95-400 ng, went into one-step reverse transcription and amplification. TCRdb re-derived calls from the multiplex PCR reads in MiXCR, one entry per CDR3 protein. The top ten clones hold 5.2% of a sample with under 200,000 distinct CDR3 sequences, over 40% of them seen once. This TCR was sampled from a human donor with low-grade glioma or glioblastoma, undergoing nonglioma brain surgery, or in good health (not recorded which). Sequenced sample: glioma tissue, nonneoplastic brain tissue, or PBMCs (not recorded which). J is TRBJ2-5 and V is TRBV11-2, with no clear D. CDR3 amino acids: CASSLSLVTHYF. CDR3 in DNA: TGTGCCAGCAGCTTAAGCCTCGTGACCCATTACTTC.